The present T cell receptor beta chain was sequenced within a study of patients and donors after allogeneic stem cell transplantation. Using its own MiXCR run on the RT-PCR reads, TCRdb lists one record per CDR3 protein. The sample consists of fewer than 60,000 distinct CDR3 sequences, more than 10% of them appearing once. This clonotype has just a few counts. Germline CDR1 reads DFQATT; CDR2 reads SNEGSKA (reference sequence). This CDR3 has 13 amino acids. V lost 0 bases and J lost 5, with 10 bases in between. The chain has TRBV20-1 and TRBJ1-2; no definite D call. This clonotype was sampled from a human donor who was either an allogeneic HSCT recipient or a stem cell or donor lymphocyte infusion donor (not recorded which). It is not recorded whose cells these are; they may come from a transplant donor. Material for sequencing was blood, either unsorted or a sorted T cell fraction (not recorded which). CDR3 amino acids: CSARDRGSYGYTF. The CDR3 DNA reads as TGCAGTGCTAGAGATCGGGGATCGTATGGCTACACCTTC.